The 20 T cell receptor beta chains given below trace back to one sample, sequenced in a study of cytomegalovirus exposure and HLA in healthy donors. This PCR relied on a set of 60 Vbeta primers and 13 Jbeta primers. Data came from immunoSEQ multiplex PCR; TCRdb stores just in-frame clones and leaves some out. In the table there are more than 150,000 clones, roughly 78% of which are singletons. The sample was PBMCs. The receptors come from a boy aged 5-17 years in good health and CMV-seronegative.

V usage is TRBV4-1 and J usage is TRBJ2-2, with a possible D match to TRBD1 (5 bases). V lost 1 base to trimming and J lost 1 base, with 7 bases between them. The CDR3 totals 15 residues. Germline CDR1 and CDR2: MGHRA and YSYEKL. The CDR3 DNA follows: TGCGCCAGCAGCCAAGGACAGATGAACACCGGGGAGCTGTTTTTT. This gives the protein CASSQGQMNTGELFF.

In this sample, this clone turned up once. This sequence joins TRBV7-3 and TRBJ2-5; 9 bases map to TRBD2. The germline CDR1 and CDR2 sequences are SGHTA and FQGTGA. After removal of 5 bases from V and 5 bases from J, the junction contained 12 bases not matched to a gene. The CDR3 spans 16 residues. This CDR3 is CASSPSGTSIRETQYF. The CDR3 nucleotides read TGTGCCAGCAGCCCAAGCGGGACTAGCATCCGTGAGACCCAGTACTTC. Filled out from reference TRBV7-3 and TRBJ2-5, the complete variable domain reads GAGVSQTPSNKVTEKGKYVELRCDPISGHTALYWYRQSLGQGPEFLIYFQGTGAADDSGLPNDRFFAVRPEGSVSTLKIQRTERGDSAVYLCASSPSGTSIRETQYFGPGTRLLVL.

The chain couples TRBV14 to TRBJ1-4, with 7 bases aligning to TRBD1. The J segment lost 8 bases and the V segment lost 4 bases, leaving 1 base of the junction unmatched. CDR1 SGHDN and CDR2 FVKESK come from the germline V gene. This CDR3 is built from 12 residues. DNA of the CDR3: TGTGCCAGCAGCCGGACAGGAGAAAAACTGTTTTTT. Translated: CASSRTGEKLFF.

This clone was detected only once. CDR3 bases: TGTGCCTGGAGAAGGGGGCCAACTAATGAAAAACTGTTTTTT. Amino acid sequence: CAWRRGPTNEKLFF. This chain links TRBV30 with TRBJ1-4, with 7 positions matching TRBD1. Germline assignment: CDR1 GTSNPN and CDR2 SVGIG (reference sequence). The ends lost 3 bases at V and 0 bases at J; junction bases unmatched: 1. The CDR3 contains 14 residues.

J is TRBJ2-3 and V is TRBV6-1, with D perhaps TRBD1 (6 bases). Trimming left V 1 base short and J 0 bases short, with 8 bases between. The germline V gene encodes CDR1 MNHNS and CDR2 SASEGT. The CDR3 covers 15 residues. The CDR3: CASSEETGSTDTQYF. CDR3 nucleotides: TGTGCCAGCAGTGAAGAAACAGGGAGCACAGATACGCAGTATTTT.

The rearrangement uses TRBV5-5 and TRBJ2-1, with a possible D match to TRBD1 (6 bases). The CDR3 totals 15 residues. The V end was cut by 0 bases, the J end by 9 bases, with 16 bases between. Germline V gene lookup returns CDR1 SGHKS and CDR2 YYEKEE (reference sequence). In DNA form, the CDR3 reads TGTGCCAGCAGCTTGGAGGGGGTACCTCACTCTGAGCAGTTCTTC. As protein: CASSLEGVPHSEQFF.

The V call is TRBV7-8, the J call TRBJ2-5; 8 bases are shared with TRBD2. Germline values: CDR1 SGHVS, CDR2 FQNEAQ. This CDR3 has 15 residues. The V gene end was trimmed by 2 bases and the J gene end by 2 bases; junction bases not matched to a gene: 4. The CDR3 loop is CASSLKRGQQETQYF. CDR3 nucleotide sequence: TGTGCCAGCAGCTTAAAGCGGGGGCAACAAGAGACCCAGTACTTC.

The DNA for the CDR3 is TGCGCCAGCAGCGCGCCAGACATCGCTGGGGGCGCTTTCTTT. Its protein is CASSAPDIAGGAFF. The chain couples TRBV5-1 to TRBJ1-1, with D maybe TRBD1 (6 bases). V was trimmed by 4 bases and J by 11 bases, leaving 21 bases between them. The germline gives CDR1 SGHRS, CDR2 YFSETQ. This CDR3 contains 14 residues.

V and J are TRBV14 and TRBJ2-2; D is uncertain. The V and J ends lost 0 bases and 1 base respectively, with 9 bases between them. Germline V gene lookup returns CDR1 SGHDN and CDR2 FVKESK. This CDR3 contains 16 residues. CDR3 residues: CASSQERVGNTGELFF. The CDR3 DNA reads TGTGCCAGCAGCCAAGAACGGGTGGGGAACACCGGGGAGCTGTTTTTT. The complete variable domain, with remaining parts taken from reference TRBV14 and TRBJ2-2, reads EAGVTQFPSHSVIEKGQTVTLRCDPISGHDNLYWYRRVMGKEIKFLLHFVKESKQDESGMPNNRFLAERTGGTYSTLKVQPAELEDSGVYFCASSQERVGNTGELFFGEGSRLTVL.

This clone was observed a few times. CDR3 amino acids: CASSLPGGEGEKLFF. Here the CDR3 DNA reads TGTGCCAGCAGCTTACCAGGGGGCGAGGGGGAAAAACTGTTTTTT. The chain employs TRBV5-4 and TRBJ1-4; 8 nucleotides line up with TRBD1. The length of the CDR3 is 15 residues. Per the germline V gene, CDR1 is SGHNT and CDR2 is YYREEE (reference sequence). V dropped 2 bases and J dropped 8; count of bases not matched to a gene: 8.

V and J are TRBV4-3 and TRBJ2-7, with 12 bases that match TRBD1. Germline loops: CDR1 LGHNA, CDR2 YSLEER. The CDR3 sequence is 18 residues long. V lost 4 bases to trimming and J lost 5 bases; unmatched junction nucleotides: 15. CDR3 sequence (DNA): TGCGCCAGCAGCCGAAACACCGGGACAGGGGGCGCTTCCCACGAGCAGTACTTC. Translation: CASSRNTGTGGASHEQYF.

This clone was observed a handful of times. V is TRBV19 and J is TRBJ1-3, with TRBD1 identical over 8 bases. The CDR3 sequence is 15 residues long. V trimming: 6 bases; J trimming: 3 bases; junction bases outside the gene matches: 7. CDR1 is LNHDA, CDR2 SQIVND, per germline (reference sequence). CDR3 bases: TGTGCCAGTAGCGAGACAGGGGAAGGTGGAAACACCATATATTTT. Amino acids: CASSETGEGGNTIYF.

The chain couples TRBV7-9 to TRBJ1-1, with D perhaps TRBD1 (5 bases). Germline V gives CDR1 SEHNR, CDR2 FQNEAQ (reference sequence). V gave up 6 bases and J gave up 1 base, with 27 bases separating them. The CDR3 spans 19 residues. The CDR3 sequence is CASSSNPGDLRRGNTEAFF. The CDR3 DNA is TGTGCCAGCAGTTCGAACCCGGGGGACCTCCGCCGGGGGAACACTGAAGCTTTCTTT.

CDR3 nucleotides: TGTGCCAGCAGACCGGGGACACTTACTGAAGCTTTCTTT. This codes for CASRPGTLTEAFF. The chain joins TRBV27 to TRBJ1-1, with D possibly matching TRBD1 (6 bases). V lost 6 bases, J lost 5 bases, and 13 bases lay in between. This CDR3 is built from 13 residues. The germline V gene has CDR1 MNHEY and CDR2 SMNVEV (reference sequence).

This chain links TRBV11-2 with TRBJ2-7, with 7 bases fitting TRBD2. Germline loops: CDR1 SGHAT, CDR2 FQNNGV. Trimming at V came to 2 bases and at J to 4 bases, leaving 11 bases not matched to a gene. The CDR3 is made up of 16 amino acids. The CDR3 nucleotides read TGTGCCAGCAGCTTATTTCCGCTGCGGGAGCGGTACGAGCAGTACTTC. Its protein product is CASSLFPLRERYEQYF.

The rearrangement links TRBV5-4 to TRBJ1-3; unclear D gene. The germline V gene has CDR1 SGHNT and CDR2 YYREEE (reference sequence). Trimming left V 0 bases short and J 2 bases short, with 3 bases between. This CDR3 has 13 residues. The CDR3 region is CASSLVTGNTIYF. DNA for the CDR3: TGTGCCAGCAGCTTGGTTACTGGAAACACCATATATTTT. Together with reference TRBV5-4 and TRBJ1-3, the CDR3 gives the full variable domain: ETGVTQSPTHLIKTRGQQVTLRCSSQSGHNTVSWYQQALGQGPQFIFQYYREEENGRGNFPPRFSGLQFPNYSSELNVNALELDDSALYLCASSLVTGNTIYFGEGSWLTVV.

The rearrangement uses TRBV19 and TRBJ2-2; 8 nucleotides agree with TRBD2. This CDR3 contains 16 residues. V gave up 2 bases and J gave up 5 bases; unmatched junction bases: 7. Germline V gene sequence: CDR1 LNHDA, CDR2 SQIVND (reference sequence). The CDR3 sequence is CASSIPAGVETGELFF. For the CDR3, the DNA is TGTGCCAGTAGTATACCAGCGGGAGTCGAAACCGGGGAGCTGTTTTTT.

The chain uses TRBV6-5 and TRBJ1-4; TRBD1 agrees at 9 bases. V was clipped by 2 bases and J by 5 bases; unmatched bases: 6. Germline lookup yields CDR1 MNHEY and CDR2 SVGAGI. CDR3 length equals 16 residues. The CDR3 reads CASSYGIGTGNEKLFF. DNA of the CDR3: TGTGCCAGCAGTTACGGCATAGGGACAGGGAATGAAAAACTGTTTTTT.

This clone was observed once. The chain employs TRBV4-2 and TRBJ2-3; no clear D gene. This CDR3 comprises 12 residues. V was clipped by 1 base and J by 8 bases, with 7 bases between them. The germline V gene has CDR1 LGHNA and CDR2 YNFKEQ. The CDR3 protein is CASSQGPGTQYF. In DNA form, the CDR3 reads TGTGCCAGCAGCCAAGGGCCTGGTACGCAGTATTTT.

This chain links TRBV7-9 with TRBJ2-7; D gene uncertain. From germline, CDR1 is SEHNR and CDR2 FQNEAQ (reference sequence). V dropped 3 bases and J dropped 3 bases, with 12 bases sitting between them. This CDR3 contains 14 residues. CDR3 sequence reads: CASSLVGVGYEQYF. In DNA form, the CDR3 reads TGTGCCAGCAGCTTGGTCGGAGTGGGCTACGAGCAGTACTTC.